The entry below gives a single T cell receptor (beta chain) sequence along with its context. In its sample, this clonotype was seen many times. Its antigen specificity is not known. No clone much larger than this one lies a single base away; base qualities are absent. These data belong to a study of patients and donors after allogeneic stem cell transplantation (dated by TCRdb to about 2020). Libraries were built with RT-PCR. Data came from a NextSeq 550. TCRdb's own reprocessing of the public reads used fastp at Q25 and MiXCR and kept productive beta chains. Each CDR3 protein gets just one entry, which takes the most common genes and DNA from the rows behind it. The sample yields 70,000 to 95,000 distinct CDR3 sequences; 4.5% to 5% were counted once. The ten largest account for less than 3% of the sample. The CDR3 sequence holds 14 residues, the cysteine and phenylalanine included. Only the CDR3 region is kept as DNA, spanning 42 bases read in frame from base 1. V drops 8 bases and J drops 2 bases, leaving 14 bases in between. Sequences SGHVS (CDR1) and FQNEAQ (CDR2) are obtained from the germline V gene.

The TCR sequence derives from a human donor who was either an allogeneic HSCT recipient or a stem cell or donor lymphocyte infusion donor (not recorded which). It is not recorded whose cells these are; they may come from a transplant donor. The sequenced material came from blood, either unsorted or a sorted T cell fraction (not recorded which). The chain uses TRBV7-8 and TRBJ2-3; no D gene call is confident. This receptor carries the CDR3 CASHRGRTTDTQYF. The nucleotide sequence reads as follows: TGTGCCAGCCACAGAGGAAGGACCACAGATACGCAGTATTTT.